Each of the 3 T cell receptor beta chains below was sequenced from the same sample in a study of memory CD4+ T cells and cytomegalovirus serostatus. The sort gate was single viable CD3+CD4+CD8-CD45RO+ cells for memory CD4+ T cells. The data were produced by immunoSEQ multiplex PCR, yet TCRdb's version contains in-frame clones alone and is incomplete. Seen here are some 45,000 clones, roughly four fifths observed once, and the top ten hold approximately 1.2%. The specimen was memory CD4+ T cells from blood. The receptors here all came from an adult in good health and CMV-seropositive.

The DNA of the CDR3 is TGCGCCAGCAGCCCTGGGGGGGCTAGGACTGAAGCTTTCTTT. It translates to CASSPGGARTEAFF. This chain joins TRBV4-1 and TRBJ1-1, with D perhaps matching TRBD1 (6 bases). This CDR3 comprises 14 residues. CDR1 is MGHRA, CDR2 YSYEKL, per germline. Trimming took off 4 bases at V and 5 bases at J, with 14 bases between the two ends.

J is TRBJ2-4 and V is TRBV28; 8 bases match TRBD1. Trimming removed 3 bases from V and 6 bases from J; junction bases left unmatched: 7. The CDR3 runs 15 residues. Germline V gene sequence: CDR1 MDHEN, CDR2 SYDVKM. The CDR3: CASSFAGQGTNIQYF. For the CDR3, the DNA is TGTGCCAGCAGTTTCGCAGGACAGGGAACAAACATTCAGTACTTC. The complete variable domain, with remaining parts taken from reference TRBV28 and TRBJ2-4, reads DVKVTQSSRYLVKRTGEKVFLECVQDMDHENMFWYRQDPGLGLRLIYFSYDVKMKEKGDIPEGYSVSREKKERFSLILESASTNQTSMYLCASSFAGQGTNIQYFGAGTRLSVL.

The chain employs TRBV4-1 and TRBJ2-3; either TRBD1 or TRBD2 may fit D (7 bases each). The V gene's germline CDR1 is MGHRA and CDR2 YSYEKL. Trimming shortened V by 1 base and J by 0 bases, and 17 bases separated the two germline ends. The CDR3 is 18 residues long. The DNA of the CDR3 is TGCGCCAGCAGCCAAGGCGCTGCCAGGGGGGGGAGCACAGATACGCAGTATTTT. Protein sequence: CASSQGAARGGSTDTQYF.